This T cell receptor beta chain was sequenced during a study of CD8+ T cells in alopecia areata. Study-wide context: Tofacitinib administration to treated patients was oral, at 5 to 10 mg twice daily.

Germline assignment: CDR1 MNHEY and CDR2 SMNVEV (reference sequence). V shed 3 bases, J shed 5 bases, and the junction held 8 bases outside the gene matches. This CDR3 has 15 residues. Treatment in this sample: oral pan-JAK inhibitor, 5-10 mg twice daily. Sequencing templates came from extracted RNA that was reverse transcribed into cDNA. Sequencing was performed with immunoSEQ multiplex PCR; in TCRdb, only in-frame clones are kept and a portion is missing. The sample includes hundreds of thousands of clones, just over 65% seen only once; the top ten take more than 1%. The TCR originated in a human donor with alopecia areata. The chain joins TRBV27 to TRBJ1-2; 8 positions agree with TRBD1. Here the sequenced sample was CD4+ T cells sorted from blood, taken around week 42, from a patient treated with tofacitinib. The CDR3 DNA reads TGTGCCAGCAGTTTCGGCGGACAGGGAATGTATGGCTACACCTTC. Encoded protein: CASSFGGQGMYGYTF.